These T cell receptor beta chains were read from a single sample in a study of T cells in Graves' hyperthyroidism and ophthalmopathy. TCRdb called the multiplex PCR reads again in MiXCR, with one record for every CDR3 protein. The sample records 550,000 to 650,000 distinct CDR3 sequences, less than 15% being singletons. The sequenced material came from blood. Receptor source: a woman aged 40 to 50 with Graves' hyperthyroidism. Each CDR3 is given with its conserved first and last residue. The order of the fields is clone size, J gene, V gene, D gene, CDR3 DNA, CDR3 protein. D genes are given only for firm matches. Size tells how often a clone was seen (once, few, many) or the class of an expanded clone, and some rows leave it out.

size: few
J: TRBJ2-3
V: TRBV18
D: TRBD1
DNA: TGTGCCAGCTCACCACTGGGGCAGGGGGCGGCAGATACGCAGTATTTT
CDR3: CASSPLGQGAADTQYF

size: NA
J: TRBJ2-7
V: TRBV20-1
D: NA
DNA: TGCAGTGCTAGAGATGTGGCTACAAATGAGCAGTACTTC
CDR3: CSARDVATNEQYF

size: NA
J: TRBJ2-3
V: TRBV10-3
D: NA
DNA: TGTGCCATCAGTGAGACCCTAACGGGACTTCCTAGCACAGATACGCAGTATTTT
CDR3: CAISETLTGLPSTDTQYF

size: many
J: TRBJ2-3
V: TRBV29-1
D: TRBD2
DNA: TGCAGCTTGGGACTAGCGGGTCCAGATACGCAGTATTTT
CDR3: CSLGLAGPDTQYF

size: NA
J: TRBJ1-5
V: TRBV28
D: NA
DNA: TGTGCCAGCAGTTCCCCCTCGGTGGACTTCAATCAGCCCCAGCATTTT
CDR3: CASSSPSVDFNQPQHF

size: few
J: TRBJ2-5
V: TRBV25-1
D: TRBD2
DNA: TGTGCCAGCAGCCCCAGGACTAGCGGGACGCAAGAGACCCAGTACTTC
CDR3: CASSPRTSGTQETQYF

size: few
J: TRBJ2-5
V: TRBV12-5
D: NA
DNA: NA
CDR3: CASGASGPARETQYF

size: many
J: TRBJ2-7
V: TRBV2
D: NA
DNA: TGTGCCAGCCAAACTTCCTCCCTAGCAGGCGCCTACGAGCAGTACTTC
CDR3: CASQTSSLAGAYEQYF

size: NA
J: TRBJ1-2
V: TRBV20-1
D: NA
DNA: TGCAGTGCTAGAGCTCCGAGGAGGGCAAACGGCTACACCTTC
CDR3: CSARAPRRANGYTF

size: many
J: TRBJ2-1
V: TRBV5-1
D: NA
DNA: TGCGCCAGCAGCCTCGGGCAGGCATACAATGAGCAGTTCTTC
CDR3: CASSLGQAYNEQFF

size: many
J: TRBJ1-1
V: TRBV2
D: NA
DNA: TGTGCCAGCAGGGACAGCCTAGGAAACACTGAAGCTTTCTTT
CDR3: CASRDSLGNTEAFF

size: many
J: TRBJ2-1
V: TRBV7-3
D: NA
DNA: TGTGCCAGCAGCTTATTGGACTCCCGGGAGCAGTTCTTC
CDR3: CASSLLDSREQFF

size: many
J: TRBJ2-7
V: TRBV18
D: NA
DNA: TGTGCCAGCTCACCGACAGGTCACGAGCAGTACTTC
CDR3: CASSPTGHEQYF

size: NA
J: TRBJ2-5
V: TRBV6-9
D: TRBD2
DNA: TGTGCCAGCAGTTACCGGCTAGCGGGCTTTCAAGAGACCCAGTACTTC
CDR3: CASSYRLAGFQETQYF

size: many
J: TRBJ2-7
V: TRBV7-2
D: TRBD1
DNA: TGTGCCAGCAGCTTAGGGTTGATCGGACAGGGGGCCTACGAGCAGTACTTC
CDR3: CASSLGLIGQGAYEQYF

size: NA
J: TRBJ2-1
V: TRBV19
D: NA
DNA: TGTGCCAGTAGTATAGCCAGCGGATCCTACAATGAGCAGTTCTTC
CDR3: CASSIASGSYNEQFF

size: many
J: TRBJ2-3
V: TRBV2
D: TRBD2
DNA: TGTGCCAGCAGTGTAGCGGGGGACACAGTTTCCACCCTCACAGATACGCAGTATTTT
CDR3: CASSVAGDTVSTLTDTQYF

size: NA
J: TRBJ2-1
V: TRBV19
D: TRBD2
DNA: TGTGCCAGTAGTATTTTTACTAGCGGGGAGTTTTACAATGAGCAGTTCTTC
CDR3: CASSIFTSGEFYNEQFF

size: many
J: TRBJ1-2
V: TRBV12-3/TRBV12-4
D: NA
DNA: TGTGCCAGCAGTTTAGATCAGGGAGTTGAAGGCTACACCTTC
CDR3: CASSLDQGVEGYTF

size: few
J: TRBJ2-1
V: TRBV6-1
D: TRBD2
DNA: TGTGCCAGCAGTGATGAGACTAGCCCCAATGAGCAGTTCTTC
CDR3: CASSDETSPNEQFF

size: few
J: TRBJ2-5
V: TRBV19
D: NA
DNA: TGTGCCAGTAGTGGGGGCGCCCGACAGAAAGAGACCCAGTACTTC
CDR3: CASSGGARQKETQYF

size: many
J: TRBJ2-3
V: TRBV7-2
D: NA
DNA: TGTGCCAGCAGCTCATTTAACAGGGGCACAGATACGCAGTATTTT
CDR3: CASSSFNRGTDTQYF

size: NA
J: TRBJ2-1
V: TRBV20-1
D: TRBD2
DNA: TGCAGTGCGGGCAAGAGGGAGGGCCAAGTATACAATGAGCAGCTCTTC
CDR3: CSAGKREGQVYNEQLF

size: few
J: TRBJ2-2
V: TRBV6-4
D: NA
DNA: TGTGCCAGCAGTGTTCAGGGTCTCGGGGAGCTGTTTTTT
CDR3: CASSVQGLGELFF

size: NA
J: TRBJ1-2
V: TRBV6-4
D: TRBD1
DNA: TGTGCCAGCGGTCCGGCCAGGGGGATGGTTGGCTACACCTTC
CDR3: CASGPARGMVGYTF

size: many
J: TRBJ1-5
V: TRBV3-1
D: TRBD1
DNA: TGTGCCAGCAGTCGACAGGGGCAGCCCCAGCATTTT
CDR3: CASSRQGQPQHF

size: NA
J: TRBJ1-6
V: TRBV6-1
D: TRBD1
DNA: TGTGCCAGCAGAGGGACAGGGAACCCAAATTCACCCCTCCACTTT
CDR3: CASRGTGNPNSPLHF

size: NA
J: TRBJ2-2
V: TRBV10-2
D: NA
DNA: TGCGCCAGCAGTGAGTCGACCGGGGAGCTGTTTTTT
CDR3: CASSESTGELFF

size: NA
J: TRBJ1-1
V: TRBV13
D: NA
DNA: TGTGCCAGCAGCTTCAGGAACGCTGAAGCTTTCTTT
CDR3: CASSFRNAEAFF

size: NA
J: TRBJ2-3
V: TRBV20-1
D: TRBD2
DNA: TGCAGTGCCCCGCAACTAGCGTACACAGATACGCAGTATTTT
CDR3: CSAPQLAYTDTQYF

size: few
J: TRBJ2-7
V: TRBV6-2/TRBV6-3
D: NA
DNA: TGTGCCAGCAGTTACACCGAGGTCCCCTACGAGCAGTACTTC
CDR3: CASSYTEVPYEQYF

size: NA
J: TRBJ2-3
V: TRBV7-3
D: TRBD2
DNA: TGTGCCAGCAGCTTAAACCCGTACGGGACTAGCGGGATTAGCACAGATACGCAGTATTTT
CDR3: CASSLNPYGTSGISTDTQYF

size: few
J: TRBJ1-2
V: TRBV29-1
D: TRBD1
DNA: TGCAGCGTGGTATCCGGGACAGGTCTAAATTATGGCTACACCTTC
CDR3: CSVVSGTGLNYGYTF

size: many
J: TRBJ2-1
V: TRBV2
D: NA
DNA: TGTGCCAGCAGTGAAAATGGCTACAATGAGCAGTTCTTC
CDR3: CASSENGYNEQFF

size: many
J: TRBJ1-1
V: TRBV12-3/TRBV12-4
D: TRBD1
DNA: TGTGCCAGCAGAGGGACAGGGGGCCAGACTGAAGCTTTCTTT
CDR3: CASRGTGGQTEAFF

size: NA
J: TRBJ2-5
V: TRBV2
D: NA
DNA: TGTGCCAGCACGGGGCAAGAGACCCAGTACTTC
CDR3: CASTGQETQYF

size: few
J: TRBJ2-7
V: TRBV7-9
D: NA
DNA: TGTGCCAGCAGCTTAGCCGGGACGGAGCCCTACGAGCAGTACTTC
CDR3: CASSLAGTEPYEQYF

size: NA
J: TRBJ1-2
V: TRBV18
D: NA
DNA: TGTGCCAGCCCACCACTTGCAGCGGACTATGGCTACACCTTC
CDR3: CASPPLAADYGYTF

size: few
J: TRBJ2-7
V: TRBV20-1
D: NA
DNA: TGCAGTGCTAGAGAGGTAGCGGCCTTTACCTACGAGCAGTACTTC
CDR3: CSAREVAAFTYEQYF

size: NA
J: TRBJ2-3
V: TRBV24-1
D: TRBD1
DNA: TGTGCCACCAGTGATCTACGGGACAGGCGAGCTAACACAGATACGCAGTATTTT
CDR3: CATSDLRDRRANTDTQYF

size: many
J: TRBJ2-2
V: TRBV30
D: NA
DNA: TGTGCCTGGAGTTCCAGGGGTGGTTTAGTCACCGGGGAGCTGTTTTTT
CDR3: CAWSSRGGLVTGELFF

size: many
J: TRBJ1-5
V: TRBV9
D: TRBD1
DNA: TGTGCCAGCAGCGTCGGGACAGCTAATCAGCCCCAGCATTTT
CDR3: CASSVGTANQPQHF

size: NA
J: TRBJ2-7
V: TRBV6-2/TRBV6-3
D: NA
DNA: TGTGCCAGCACCAACCGGGTAGGTTACGAGCAGTACTTC
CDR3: CASTNRVGYEQYF

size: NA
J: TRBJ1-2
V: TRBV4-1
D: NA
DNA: TGCGCCAGCAGCCCGATGGGACTAACTGGCTACACCTTC
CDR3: CASSPMGLTGYTF

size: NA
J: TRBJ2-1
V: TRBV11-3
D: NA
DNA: TGTGCCAGCAGCTTAGATCAATTAGACAATGAGCAGTTCTTC
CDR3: CASSLDQLDNEQFF

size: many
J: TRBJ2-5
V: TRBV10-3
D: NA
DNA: TGTGCCATCAGTGAAGGGGGTGTCGAAGAGACCCAGTACTTC
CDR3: CAISEGGVEETQYF

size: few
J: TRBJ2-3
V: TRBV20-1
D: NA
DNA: TGCAGTGCCATCACACGTACTTCTGACCATACGCAGTATTTT
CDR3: CSAITRTSDHTQYF

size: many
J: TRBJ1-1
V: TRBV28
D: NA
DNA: TGTGCCAGCAGTTTAACCGGGACCTTCGCTGAAGCTTTCTTT
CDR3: CASSLTGTFAEAFF

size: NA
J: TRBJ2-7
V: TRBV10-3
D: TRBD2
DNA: TGTGCCATCTCGACAGGTACGACTAGCGGAGGCTCCTACGAGCAGTACTTC
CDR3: CAISTGTTSGGSYEQYF

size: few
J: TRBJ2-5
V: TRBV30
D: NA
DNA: TGTGCCTGGAGTCCTTTAGCGGCCCCGGGGACCCAGTACTTC
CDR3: CAWSPLAAPGTQYF

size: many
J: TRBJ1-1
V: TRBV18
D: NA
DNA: TGTGCCAGCTCAGCCGACAGAAACGCCGCACTTAGGGCTGAAGCTTTCTTT
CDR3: CASSADRNAALRAEAFF

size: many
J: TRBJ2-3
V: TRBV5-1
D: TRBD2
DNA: TGCGCCAGCGGCACAAGCGGGAACTCAGATACGCAGTATTTT
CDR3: CASGTSGNSDTQYF

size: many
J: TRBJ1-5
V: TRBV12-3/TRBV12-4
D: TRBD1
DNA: TGTGCCAGCAGTTTTGGCAGGGGGTATCAGCCCCAGCATTTT
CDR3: CASSFGRGYQPQHF

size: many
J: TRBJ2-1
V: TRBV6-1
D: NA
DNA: TGTGCCAGCAGTGAAGCGCTTTCGGCCTCATTGGAGCAGTTCTTC
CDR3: CASSEALSASLEQFF

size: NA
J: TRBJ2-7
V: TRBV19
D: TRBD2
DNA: TGTGCCAGTAGTATAGGGCTTGCTTGGTCTAGCGGATCCTACGAGCAGTACTTC
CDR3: CASSIGLAWSSGSYEQYF

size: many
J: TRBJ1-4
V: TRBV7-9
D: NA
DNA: TGTGCCAGCAGCTTAAAAGGGGAACGAAAACTGTTTTTT
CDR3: CASSLKGERKLFF

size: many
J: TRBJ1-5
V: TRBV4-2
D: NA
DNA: TGTGCCAGCAGCGAGGACCGGGACCTAGGATCGCCCCAGCATTTT
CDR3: CASSEDRDLGSPQHF

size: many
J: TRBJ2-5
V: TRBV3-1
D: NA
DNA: TGTGCCAGCAGCGTGCAGGGAGTATGGGAGACCCAGTACTTC
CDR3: CASSVQGVWETQYF

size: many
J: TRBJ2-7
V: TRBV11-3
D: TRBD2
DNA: TGTGCCAGCAGCCGGACTAGCGGGAGTCAGAACGAGCAGTACTTC
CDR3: CASSRTSGSQNEQYF

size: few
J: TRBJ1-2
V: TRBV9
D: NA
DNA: TGTGCCAGCAGCTCCTTCCAGGGTGTGGGCTACACCTTC
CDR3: CASSSFQGVGYTF